The source of this T cell receptor beta chain is a study of T cell responses to AZD1222 COVID-19 vaccine. CDR3 size: 13 residues. The V end lost 5 bases, the J end lost 4 bases, and 10 bases lay between the germline ends. CDR1 is SNHLY and CDR2 is FYNNEI in the germline V gene. Clones were read by immunoSEQ multiplex PCR, and TCRdb kept only the in-frame ones, dropping some. The repertoire holds tens of thousands of clones, 83% seen once, with 5.5% to 8% in the top ten. Findings and limits, study-wide: Clonal diversity may have been underestimated, and the donors were mostly white British, with more females than males. Repertoire sampling happened only post peak T cell response.

To note about this clone: Its antigen remains unknown.

This clonotype was sampled from an adult who received the AZD1222 COVID-19 vaccine. The source material was peripheral blood, sampled 28 days after the second AZD1222 dose. The J gene is TRBJ2-3, the V gene TRBV2; D remains unclear. This CDR3 is CASSLPSADTQYF. CDR3 nucleotide sequence: TGTGCCAGCAGTCTACCCTCGGCAGATACGCAGTATTTT.